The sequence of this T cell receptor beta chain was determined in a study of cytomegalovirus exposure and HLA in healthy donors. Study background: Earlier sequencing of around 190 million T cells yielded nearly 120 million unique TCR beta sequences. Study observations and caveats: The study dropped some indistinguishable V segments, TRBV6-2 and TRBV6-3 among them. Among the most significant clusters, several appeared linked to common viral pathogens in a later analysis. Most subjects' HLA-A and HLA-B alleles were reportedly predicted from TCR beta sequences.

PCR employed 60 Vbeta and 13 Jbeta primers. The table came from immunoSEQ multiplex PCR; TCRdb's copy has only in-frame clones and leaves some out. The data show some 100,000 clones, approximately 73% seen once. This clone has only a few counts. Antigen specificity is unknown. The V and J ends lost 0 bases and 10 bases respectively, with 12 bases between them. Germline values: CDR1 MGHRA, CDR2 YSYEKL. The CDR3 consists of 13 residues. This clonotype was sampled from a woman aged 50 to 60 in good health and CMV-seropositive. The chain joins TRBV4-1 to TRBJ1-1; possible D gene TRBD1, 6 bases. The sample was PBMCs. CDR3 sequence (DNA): TGCGCCAGCAGCCAAGATCGGGGCAGGGGAGCTTTCTTT. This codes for CASSQDRGRGAFF.